This T cell receptor beta chain was captured by sequencing in a study of T-cell reconstitution after alpha-beta-depleted transplantation in children. Per germline, CDR1 SQVTM and CDR2 ANQGSEA. Trimming took 7 bases from V and 5 from J, leaving 14 bases between them. This CDR3 contains 12 residues. Construction of the TCRbeta library involved unique molecular identifiers. Using its own MiXCR run on the PCR reads, TCRdb lists one record per CDR3 protein. The sample contains some 600,000 distinct CDR3 sequences, over 10% of which appear only once. This receptor was identified in a male patient younger than 18 who had a stem cell transplant for acute myeloid leukemia, so the T cells may come from the graft donor. Sequenced material: PBMCs, mostly from graft donor cells, taken 360 days after TCRalphabeta/CD19-depleted stem cell transplant. The chain has TRBV29-1 and TRBJ1-1; a possible D gene is TRBD1 (5 bases). CDR3 sequence: CSGGVSRTEAFF. Here the CDR3 DNA reads TGCAGCGGGGGGGTGAGTAGGACTGAAGCTTTCTTT.